This T cell receptor beta chain stems from a study of CD8 T cells in Susac syndrome. To note about this clonotype: The antigen is unknown.

Study-wide findings and caveats: It was acknowledged by the study that relatively few individuals were included in its TCR sequencing and HLA analysis.

CD8+ and CD4+ T cells circulating in blood were sequenced for TCR beta. TEMRA cells were FACS-enriched, and CD8+ and CD4+ T cells were isolated negatively. An amount of RNA that ranged from about 0.45 to 1 ug was reverse transcribed with random hexamers. Across 54 Vbeta and 13 Jbeta, TCR beta CDR3 was amplified with immunoSEQ multiplex PCR. Each CDR3 protein is one row after TCRdb ran MiXCR on the immunoSEQ multiplex PCR reads. Of under 200,000 distinct CDR3 sequences in the sample, over 85% were seen once. This receptor was obtained from a human donor in good health. What was sequenced was CD4+ T cells from PBMCs.

CDR3 sequence (DNA): TGTGCCAGCAGTTCTGGCCAGCTGGCCAATGAAAAACTGTTTTTT. Translation: CASSSGQLANEKLFF. The chain combines TRBV4-2 with TRBJ1-4; D unclear. Germline loops: CDR1 LGHNA, CDR2 YNFKEQ. The CDR3 loop spans 15 amino acids. V lost 6 bases and J 5 bases, leaving 16 bases between the germline ends.